Following are 23 T cell receptor beta chains from one sample sequenced in a study of blood T cell repertoires in COVID-19 (dated by TCRdb to the early 2020s). Libraries were built with the immunoSEQ multiplex PCR assay. This immuneACCESS table, as held by TCRdb, lists in-frame sequences with V and J called but not all clones. Of the missing ones, under half trace to an unresolved V gene in checked studies; the others have no known cause. The sample profile shows 90,000 to 100,000 clones; 85% to 90% of them were found once. The ten largest make up about 16% of the sample. What was sequenced was peripheral blood. These receptors were collected from a human donor in a cohort sampled during active COVID-19.

The chain couples TRBV7-9 to TRBJ2-7, with D perhaps matching TRBD1 (6 bases). Germline V CDR1 and CDR2: SEHNR, FQNEAQ (reference sequence). Trimming took 2 bases from V and 3 from J, leaving 23 bases between them. The CDR3 has 18 amino acids. CDR3 nucleotides: TGTGCCAGCAGCTTAAGTGTGTGGGAGACAGGTTTTAACTACGAGCAGTACTTC. Translation gives CASSLSVWETGFNYEQYF.

In its sample, this clone was seen once. The chain uses TRBV9 and TRBJ1-3; D is possibly TRBD1 (5 bases). The CDR3 is 13 residues long. CDR1 and CDR2 from the germline V gene are SGDLS and YYNGEE. Trimming left V 5 bases short and J 0 bases short, with 6 bases between. CDR3 DNA sequence: TGTGCCAGCAGAGGGGTCTCTGGAAACACCATATATTTT. This gives the protein CASRGVSGNTIYF.

The rearrangement uses TRBV27 and TRBJ2-2; D gene uncertain. V gave up 3 bases and J gave up 0 bases, with 2 bases separating them. Germline lookup yields CDR1 MNHEY and CDR2 SMNVEV (reference sequence). The CDR3 extends over 13 amino acids. As DNA, the CDR3 is TGTGCCAGCAGTTTCTCGAACACCGGGGAGCTGTTTTTT. Its translation is CASSFSNTGELFF.

This chain uses TRBV2 with TRBJ2-3; TRBD2 might be the D (6 bases). The ends were cut back, 7 bases at V and 2 bases at J, with 13 bases in the middle. The CDR3 extends over 14 amino acids. Germline lookup yields CDR1 SNHLY and CDR2 FYNNEI. CDR3 sequence: CASTSGAYTDTQYF. The CDR3 DNA is TGTGCCAGCACATCGGGAGCCTACACAGATACGCAGTATTTT.

The chain employs TRBV7-3 and TRBJ2-2, with a tentative D call TRBD1 (6 bases). Germline lookup yields CDR1 SGHTA and CDR2 FQGTGA. The V end lost 6 bases, the J end lost 0 bases, and 11 bases lay between the germline ends. The CDR3 sequence is 15 residues long. CDR3 nucleotides: TGTGCCAGCAGTCAGACAGGCCCGAACACCGGGGAGCTGTTTTTT. This translates into CASSQTGPNTGELFF. Full variable domain (outside the CDR3, taken from reference TRBV7-3 and TRBJ2-2): GAGVSQTPSNKVTEKGKYVELRCDPISGHTALYWYRQSLGQGPEFLIYFQGTGAADDSGLPNDRFFAVRPEGSVSTLKIQRTERGDSAVYLCASSQTGPNTGELFFGEGSRLTVL.

This rearrangement joins TRBV23-1 to TRBJ1-1; D may be TRBD1 (6 bases). TRBV23-1 is labeled an ORF, and its function is uncertain. The germline V and J ends were trimmed by 8 bases and 4 bases, with 14 bases remaining between them. The CDR3 totals 13 residues. Here the CDR3 DNA reads TGCGCCAGCGGGCTGGGGGCGGGCACTGAAGCTTTCTTT. Its translation: CASGLGAGTEAFF.

Written as DNA, the CDR3 is TGTGCCAGCAGCTTATTACCCGGGAGCACTAACTATGGCTACACCTTC. Translating it yields CASSLLPGSTNYGYTF. This rearrangement joins TRBV7-2 to TRBJ1-2; no clear D gene. From germline, CDR1 is SGHTA and CDR2 FQGNSA. The V end was cut by 2 bases, the J end by 0 bases, with 13 bases between. The CDR3 covers 16 residues.

This chain joins TRBV19 and TRBJ1-1, with TRBD1 matching over 10 bases. CDR3 length: 14 amino acids. Germline CDR1 and CDR2: LNHDA and SQIVND (reference sequence). The V segment lost 5 bases and the J segment 4 bases; nucleotides outside the gene matches: 4. CDR3 amino acids: CASSPDRGLTEAFF. As DNA, the CDR3 is TGTGCCAGTAGTCCCGACAGGGGGCTCACTGAAGCTTTCTTT. Variable domain in full (rest from reference TRBV19 and TRBJ1-1): DGGITQSPKYLFRKEGQNVTLSCEQNLNHDAMYWYRQDPGQGLRLIYYSQIVNDFQKGDIAEGYSVSREKKESFPLTVTSAQKNPTAFYLCASSPDRGLTEAFFGQGTRLTVV.

V gene TRBV5-1 combines with J gene TRBJ2-5, with D perhaps TRBD1 (6 bases). Trimming removed 1 base from V and 4 bases from J, with 11 bases in between. Germline-derived CDR1 and CDR2 are SGHRS and YFSETQ. The CDR3 is 14 amino acids. DNA of the CDR3: TGCGCCAGCAGCTTGTTACTAGGGGGAGAGACCCAGTACTTC. This translates into CASSLLLGGETQYF.

V gene TRBV3-1 (or the pseudogene TRBV3-2) combines with J gene TRBJ2-5; 9 bases are a match to TRBD2. Trimming removed 3 bases from V and 5 bases from J; junction bases left unmatched: 19. There are 19 residues in the CDR3. Germline V gene sequence: CDR1 LGHDT, CDR2 YNNKEL (reference sequence). The CDR3 bases are TGTGCCAGCAGCCACACCGGAAGTAGGACTAGCGCAGGGGAGGAGACCCAGTACTTC. This encodes CASSHTGSRTSAGEETQYF.

This chain uses TRBV3-1 (or the pseudogene TRBV3-2) with TRBJ1-4; D is uncertain. CDR1 and CDR2 from the germline V gene are LGHDT and YNNKEL (reference sequence). The CDR3 has 13 residues. V lost 3 bases, J lost 0 bases, and 2 bases lay in between. The CDR3 DNA is TGTGCCAGCAGCCACACAACTAATGAAAAACTGTTTTTT. Protein product: CASSHTTNEKLFF.

The CDR3 is CASSPGTGPSNQPQHF. The CDR3 DNA is TGTGCCAGCTCTCCCGGGACAGGGCCTAGCAATCAGCCCCAGCATTTT. The V and J genes are TRBV18 and TRBJ1-5, with 9 bases that match TRBD1. Germline loops: CDR1 KGHSH, CDR2 LQKENI. CDR3 length: 16 residues. Losses at the gene ends were 6 bases for V and 0 bases for J; bases not matched to a gene: 6.

The chain combines TRBV29-1 with TRBJ1-1; the match to TRBD1 covers 7 bases. Germline V gene data show CDR1 as SQVTM and CDR2 as ANQGSEA. Unmatched junction bases numbered 10, after V lost 3 bases and J lost 6 bases. The CDR3 contains 14 residues. The CDR3 nucleotides are TGCAGCGTTGACTCGACAGGGACAGTCGCTGAAGCTTTCTTT. Translated, it gives CSVDSTGTVAEAFF.

V is TRBV27 and J is TRBJ2-7; 9 positions match TRBD1. CDR3 length equals 14 residues. Unmatched junction bases numbered 7, after V lost 6 bases and J lost 4 bases. Per germline, CDR1 MNHEY and CDR2 SMNVEV (reference sequence). Here the CDR3 reads CASRLGQGVYEQYF. CDR3 bases: TGTGCCAGCAGACTGGGACAGGGAGTGTACGAGCAGTACTTC.

This clone was picked up a small number of times. This chain connects TRBV18 to TRBJ2-5; D possibly corresponds to TRBD1 (5 bases). Germline CDR1 KGHSH, CDR2 LQKENI. Trimming removed 1 base from V and 1 base from J, with 7 bases in between. There are 14 residues in the CDR3. Here the CDR3 reads CASSPLDIQETQYF. The DNA for the CDR3 is TGTGCCAGCTCACCACTGGACATCCAAGAGACCCAGTACTTC.

The chain employs TRBV6-6 and TRBJ2-7, with 7 nucleotides matching TRBD1. Germline lookup yields CDR1 MNHNY and CDR2 SVGAGI (reference sequence). Unmatched junction bases numbered 8, after V lost 5 bases and J lost 4 bases. The CDR3 covers 14 residues. The CDR3 DNA is TGTGCCAGCAGTAGGACAGGTGAGGCGTACGAGCAGTACTTC. Protein product: CASSRTGEAYEQYF.

The chain has TRBV28 and TRBJ2-3; 14 bases are a match to TRBD2. CDR1 is MDHEN, CDR2 SYDVKM, per germline. The CDR3 covers 19 residues. V was clipped by 4 bases and J by 4 bases; unmatched bases: 13. CDR3 amino acids: CASSSVARLAGGPADTQYF. CDR3 sequence (DNA): TGTGCCAGCAGTTCGGTAGCACGACTAGCGGGAGGGCCCGCAGATACGCAGTATTTT.

This clone was observed a handful of times. The V gene is TRBV2, the J gene TRBJ2-7; 7 bases agree with TRBD2. The J segment lost 3 bases and the V segment lost 4 bases, leaving 6 bases of the junction unmatched. The CDR3 sequence is 14 residues long. Per the germline V gene, CDR1 is SNHLY and CDR2 is FYNNEI. Here the CDR3 reads CASSAGTTYYEQYF. CDR3 nucleotide sequence: TGTGCCAGCAGTGCCGGGACTACATACTACGAGCAGTACTTC.

The chain recombines TRBV11-2 with TRBJ2-7; 9 bases match TRBD2. Germline-derived CDR1 and CDR2 are SGHAT and FQNNGV. The junction had 9 bases not matched to a gene; V was cut back by 4 bases and J by 2 bases. The CDR3 extends over 16 amino acids. DNA for the CDR3: TGTGCCAGCAGCTCGCTTAAGGCTAGCGGGACCTACGAGCAGTACTTC. Its protein is CASSSLKASGTYEQYF.

The rearrangement links TRBV7-2 to TRBJ1-2, with a weak D call TRBD1 (6 bases). The CDR3 covers 15 residues. Trimming pared 4 bases from V and 0 bases from J, leaving 12 bases between. Germline lookup yields CDR1 SGHTA and CDR2 FQGNSA. The CDR3 DNA sequence: TGTGCCAGCAGCTCCCAGGGGATAGCTAACTATGGCTACACCTTC. It is translated as CASSSQGIANYGYTF.

This sequence joins TRBV7-9 and TRBJ2-1; 11 bases align to TRBD2. The CDR3 contains 15 residues. The germline gives CDR1 SEHNR, CDR2 FQNEAQ (reference sequence). Germline trimming cut 2 bases from V and 6 bases from J; bases unmatched to any gene: 3. This CDR3 reads CASSLMLAGGNEQFF. CDR3 in DNA: TGTGCCAGCAGCTTAATGCTAGCGGGGGGCAATGAGCAGTTCTTC.

V usage is TRBV2 and J usage is TRBJ1-1, with TRBD1 as a possible D gene (6 bases). Germline CDR1 reads SNHLY; CDR2 reads FYNNEI. This CDR3 contains 15 residues. V gave up 5 bases and J gave up 1 base, with 14 bases separating them. The CDR3 loop is CASSQQGNRNTEAFF. The DNA for the CDR3 is TGTGCCAGCAGTCAACAGGGAAATCGGAACACTGAAGCTTTCTTT.

The CDR3 spells CASSPMADSPLHF. The CDR3 region has the DNA TGTGCCAGCAGTCCCATGGCGGATTCACCCCTCCACTTT. The chain joins TRBV28 to TRBJ1-6; D ambiguous. The V gene lost 5 bases and the J gene lost 8 bases, with 10 bases spanning the gap. The CDR3 is made up of 13 amino acids. Germline V lookup: CDR1 MDHEN, CDR2 SYDVKM.